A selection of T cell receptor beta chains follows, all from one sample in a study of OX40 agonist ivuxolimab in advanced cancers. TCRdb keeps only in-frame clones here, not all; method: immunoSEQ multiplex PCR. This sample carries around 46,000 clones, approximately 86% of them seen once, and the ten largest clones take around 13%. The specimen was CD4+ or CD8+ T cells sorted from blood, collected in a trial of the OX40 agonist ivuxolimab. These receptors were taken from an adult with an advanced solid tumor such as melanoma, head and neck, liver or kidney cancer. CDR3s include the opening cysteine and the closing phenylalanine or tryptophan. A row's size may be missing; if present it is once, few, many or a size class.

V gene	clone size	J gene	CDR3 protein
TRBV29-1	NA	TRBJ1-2	CSVEDRGDTYGYTF
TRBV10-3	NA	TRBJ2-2	CAISEFEENTGELFF
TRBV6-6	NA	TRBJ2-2	CASRLVSHTGELFF
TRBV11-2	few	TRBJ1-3	CASSSLGHTIYF
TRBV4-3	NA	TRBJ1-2	CASSQDRSGPGVYGYTF
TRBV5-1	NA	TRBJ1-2	CASSLGGASYGYTF
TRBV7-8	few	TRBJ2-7	CASSPSLGGGYEQYF
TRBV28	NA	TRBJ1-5	CASSLHSNQPQHF
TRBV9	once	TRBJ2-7	CASSAATTGDPYEQYF
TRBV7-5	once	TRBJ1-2	CVRSFNPKVDGYTF
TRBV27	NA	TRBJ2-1	CASSPDIGTMGEQFF
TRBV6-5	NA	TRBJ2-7	CASSYSRGNYEQYF
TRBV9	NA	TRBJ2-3	CASSVVPSLTDTQYF
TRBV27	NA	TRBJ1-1	CASSSGQASTEAFF
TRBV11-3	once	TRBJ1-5	CASSLGEGQPQHF
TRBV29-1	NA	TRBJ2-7	CSVRQLTSYEQYF
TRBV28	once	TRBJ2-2	CALRRNTGELFF
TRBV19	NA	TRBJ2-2	CASSIDSRGGELFF
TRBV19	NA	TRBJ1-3	CASRTRGNTIYF
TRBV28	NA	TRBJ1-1	CASSLDIGGSRTEAFF
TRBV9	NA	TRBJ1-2	CASRSGDNYGYTF
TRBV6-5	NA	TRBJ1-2	CASSYLQHLNYGYTF
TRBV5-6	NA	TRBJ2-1	CASSLGWGPNTYNEQFF
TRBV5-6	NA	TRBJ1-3	CASSLDAGTGSHTIYF
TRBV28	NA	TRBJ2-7	CASSPLSSGGDEQYF
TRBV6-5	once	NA	CASSYSIESSYEQYF
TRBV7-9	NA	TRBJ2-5	CASSFLGQGARETQYF
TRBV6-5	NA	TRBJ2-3	CASRPLAGGTDTQYF
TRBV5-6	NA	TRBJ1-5	CASSLTGSNQPQHF
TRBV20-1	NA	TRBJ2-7	CSGHRTAEQYF
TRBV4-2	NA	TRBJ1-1	CASSQGNTEAFF
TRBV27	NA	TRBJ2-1	CASTLGNEQFF
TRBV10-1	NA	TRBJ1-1	CASIRGGEAFF
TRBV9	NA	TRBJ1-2	CASSDTSGPSYTF
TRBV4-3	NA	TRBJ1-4	CASSQDLTGFTSKLFF